Each of the 18 T cell receptor beta chains below was sequenced from the same sample in a study of CD8 T cells in ankylosing spondylitis. TCRdb re-derived calls from the 5' RACE reads in MiXCR, one entry per CDR3 protein. Altogether 300,000 to 400,000 distinct CDR3 sequences are present, roughly 15% being singletons, with the ten largest covering approximately 1%. The sequenced material came from blood, either unsorted or a sorted T cell fraction (not recorded which). These TCRs come from a male donor with ankylosing spondylitis or in good health (not recorded which).

This clonotype has just a few counts. The CDR3 DNA is TGCAGTGCCCGCCCCGGGGGGACTACCTACAATGAGCAGTTCTTC. Encoded protein: CSARPGGTTYNEQFF. The chain combines TRBV20-1 with TRBJ2-1, with 7 bases that match TRBD2. The junction had 10 bases not matched to a gene; V was cut back by 6 bases and J by 2 bases. Germline V gives CDR1 DFQATT, CDR2 SNEGSKA (reference sequence). CDR3 length: 15 amino acids.

This chain joins TRBV11-2 and TRBJ1-5; 7 bases agree with TRBD1. With V trimmed by 5 bases and J by 8 bases, 12 bases remained unmatched. This CDR3 has 15 amino acids. Germline-derived CDR1 and CDR2 are SGHAT and FQNNGV. CDR3 region: CASSPRGVGDEPQHF. As DNA, the CDR3 is TGTGCCAGCAGCCCCAGGGGGGTTGGTGATGAGCCCCAGCATTTT.

This chain joins TRBV5-1 and TRBJ1-1; 10 bases are a match to TRBD1. The CDR3 sequence is 14 residues long. V was pared by 7 bases and J by 3 bases, with 6 bases of the junction left unmatched. Per germline, CDR1 SGHRS and CDR2 YFSETQ. The CDR3 loop is CASDPGQGHTEAFF. The CDR3 coding sequence is TGCGCCAGCGACCCGGGACAGGGGCACACTGAAGCTTTCTTT. The variable domain in full, with the rest retrieved from reference TRBV5-1 and TRBJ1-1, is KAGVTQTPRYLIKTRGQQVTLSCSPISGHRSVSWYQQTPGQGLQFLFEYFSETQRNKGNFPGRFSGRQFSNSRSEMNVSTLELGDSALYLCASDPGQGHTEAFFGQGTRLTVV.

This clonotype was found a few times. The V gene is TRBV4-1, the J gene TRBJ2-5; D gene ambiguous. The ends were cut back, 5 bases at V and 4 bases at J, with 11 bases in the middle. The CDR3 has 13 amino acids. Germline V lookup: CDR1 MGHRA, CDR2 YSYEKL. CDR3 in amino acids: CASSSLHRETQYF. The CDR3, as DNA: TGCGCCAGCAGCAGTCTACATCGAGAGACCCAGTACTTC.

This rearrangement joins TRBV7-9 to TRBJ2-3; D is perhaps TRBD1 (5 bases). The CDR3 spans 13 residues. Germline CDR1 and CDR2: SEHNR and FQNEAQ (reference sequence). The ends were cut back, 0 bases at V and 5 bases at J, with 6 bases in the middle. As DNA, the CDR3 is TGTGCCAGCAGCTTAGCAGGGGTAGATACGCAGTATTTT. Its translation: CASSLAGVDTQYF. The whole variable domain, filled in from reference TRBV7-9 and TRBJ2-3, reads DTGVSQNPRHKITKRGQNVTFRCDPISEHNRLYWYRQTLGQGPEFLTYFQNEAQLEKSRLLSDRFSAERPKGSFSTLEIQRTEQGDSAMYLCASSLAGVDTQYFGPGTRLTVL.

This clonotype was seen at least ten times. V is TRBV5-1 and J is TRBJ1-1; TRBD1 aligns across 7 bases. Germline lookup yields CDR1 SGHRS and CDR2 YFSETQ. V lost 4 bases, J lost 6 bases, and 12 bases stayed unmatched. The CDR3 contains 15 residues. In DNA, the CDR3 is TGCGCCAGCAGCCATCAGGGGGGAACCCACCCTGAAGCTTTCTTT. It is translated as CASSHQGGTHPEAFF.

This clonotype was picked up a small number of times. V usage is TRBV5-1 and J usage is TRBJ2-7; D might be TRBD1 (5 bases). The CDR3 runs 13 residues. Trimming left V 4 bases short and J 7 bases short, with 15 bases between. CDR1 SGHRS and CDR2 YFSETQ come from the germline V gene. The CDR3 sequence is CASSGPRAGEQYF. CDR3 DNA: TGCGCCAGCAGCGGCCCTCGGGCAGGGGAGCAGTACTTC.

In regard to this clonotype: Since no conserved phenylalanine or tryptophan closes the CDR3, a read error is the likely cause. J is TRBJ1-1 and V is TRBV9; no definite D call. The CDR3 loop spans 14 amino acids. The V end lost 2 bases, the J end lost 7 bases, and 15 bases lay between the germline ends. Germline CDR1 reads SGDLS; CDR2 reads YYNGEE. In nucleotides, the CDR3 is TGTGCCAGCAGCGTCGCCCCTGTAGGAGGTGAAGCTTTCTTG. It specifies CASSVAPVGGEAFL.

This chain links TRBV4-2 with TRBJ1-5; 9 nucleotides line up with TRBD1. The ends lost 0 bases at V and 4 bases at J; junction bases unmatched: 4. The CDR3 covers 16 residues. CDR1 and CDR2 (germline): LGHNA, YNFKEQ. CDR3 nucleotides: TGTGCCAGCAGCCAAGAGGGCGGGACAGGGAATCAGCCCCAGCATTTT. This encodes CASSQEGGTGNQPQHF.

This clonotype has more than one count but fewer than ten. The J gene is TRBJ2-6, the V gene TRBV7-7; D may be TRBD1 (6 bases). Germline lookup yields CDR1 SSHAT and CDR2 FNYEAQ (reference sequence). V shed 5 bases and J shed 1 base, with 9 bases lying between them. The CDR3 totals 15 residues. In DNA, the CDR3 is TGTGCCAGCAGCCGAGGGACATCTGGGGCCAACGTCCTGACTTTC. The encoded protein is CASSRGTSGANVLTF. Together with reference TRBV7-7 and TRBJ2-6, the CDR3 gives the full variable domain: GAGVSQSPRYKVTKRGQDVTLRCDPISSHATLYWYQQALGQGPEFLTYFNYEAQPDKSGLPSDRFSAERPEGSISTLTIQRTEQRDSAMYRCASSRGTSGANVLTFGAGSRLTVL.

The chain links TRBV6-6 to TRBJ2-1, with no clear D. The CDR3 covers 12 residues. The germline V and J ends were trimmed by 6 bases and 4 bases, with 7 bases remaining between them. Germline V gene data show CDR1 as MNHNY and CDR2 as SVGAGI (reference sequence). The CDR3: CASRPRYNEQFF. In nucleotides, the CDR3 is TGTGCCAGCAGGCCCCGATACAATGAGCAGTTCTTC.

V usage is TRBV5-1 and J usage is TRBJ2-5, with 12 bases that match TRBD2. Germline loops: CDR1 SGHRS, CDR2 YFSETQ. Trimming at V came to 4 bases and at J to 5 bases, leaving 9 bases not matched to a gene. This CDR3 has 16 amino acids. CDR3: CASSRTSGGSGETQYF. In DNA form, the CDR3 reads TGCGCCAGCAGCCGAACTAGCGGGGGGTCTGGGGAGACCCAGTACTTC.

This clonotype was found a few times. The chain uses TRBV4-2 and TRBJ1-1; tentatively, D is TRBD1 (5 bases). The CDR3 is made up of 13 amino acids. The germline V and J ends were trimmed by 4 bases and 10 bases, with 16 bases remaining between them. CDR1 is LGHNA and CDR2 is YNFKEQ in the germline V gene. For the CDR3, the DNA is TGTGCCAGCAGCCCCGGGCAGACGGGGGGAGCTTTCTTT. Its protein product is CASSPGQTGGAFF.

This clonotype was recorded at least ten times. The chain is built from TRBV5-1 and TRBJ1-5, with D hard to call. V was clipped by 0 bases and J by 1 base, with 8 bases between them. The CDR3 runs to 15 residues. CDR1 SGHRS and CDR2 YFSETQ come from the germline V gene. The CDR3 is CASSLETGSNQPQHF. CDR3 in DNA: TGCGCCAGCAGCTTGGAGACTGGGAGCAATCAGCCCCAGCATTTT.

This clonotype was observed a single time. CDR3 DNA sequence: TGTGCCAGCGGGCCACACGGAGAGACCCAGTACTTC. Translating gives CASGPHGETQYF. The chain recombines TRBV7-9 with TRBJ2-5, with D unresolved. The CDR3 runs 12 residues. The germline V and J ends were trimmed by 8 bases and 4 bases, with 11 bases remaining between them. The V gene's germline CDR1 is SEHNR and CDR2 FQNEAQ (reference sequence).

A few counts support this clonotype. The chain recombines TRBV5-1 with TRBJ2-3; 11 nucleotides align to TRBD1. CDR1 and CDR2 (germline): SGHRS, YFSETQ. After removal of 7 bases from V and 4 bases from J, the junction contained 8 bases not matched to a gene. This CDR3 is 15 amino acids long. The CDR3 nucleotides read TGCGCCAGCTCCCCGGGACAGGGGGACCCAGATACGCAGTATTTT. Its protein is CASSPGQGDPDTQYF. Using reference TRBV5-1 and TRBJ2-3 for the parts outside the CDR3, the full variable domain is KAGVTQTPRYLIKTRGQQVTLSCSPISGHRSVSWYQQTPGQGLQFLFEYFSETQRNKGNFPGRFSGRQFSNSRSEMNVSTLELGDSALYLCASSPGQGDPDTQYFGPGTRLTVL.

In its sample, this clonotype was seen a few times. The chain couples TRBV6-1 to TRBJ2-1; 11 positions match TRBD2. V dropped 5 bases and J dropped 8; count of bases not matched to a gene: 11. The germline gives CDR1 MNHNS, CDR2 SASEGT. The CDR3 sequence is 16 residues long. CDR3 sequence (DNA): TGTGCCAGCAGTAATAGCGGGAGGGCCAAGTTGGATGAGCAGTTCTTC. Translation: CASSNSGRAKLDEQFF.

This clonotype was detected a few times. J is TRBJ1-1 and V is TRBV5-1; 10 nucleotides match TRBD1. The CDR3 loop spans 15 amino acids. CDR1 SGHRS and CDR2 YFSETQ come from the germline V gene. V dropped 2 bases and J dropped 6; count of bases not matched to a gene: 7. The CDR3 protein is CASSFFGQGVPEAFF. In DNA form, the CDR3 reads TGCGCCAGCAGCTTCTTCGGACAGGGGGTCCCTGAAGCTTTCTTT.